The 18 T cell receptor beta chains listed next were all sequenced from one sample in a study of blood T cell repertoires in COVID-19. The table came from immunoSEQ multiplex PCR; TCRdb's copy has only in-frame clones and leaves some out. The sample consists of tens of thousands of clones, around four fifths of them appearing once. Sample: peripheral blood. The receptors here all came from a man aged 45-60 years with active COVID-19.

This chain links TRBV5-1 with TRBJ2-2; possible D gene TRBD1, 5 bases. The V gene's germline CDR1 is SGHRS and CDR2 YFSETQ. V was cut by 2 bases and J by 7 bases, with 12 bases left in between. CDR3 length: 14 amino acids. The CDR3, as DNA: TGCGCCAGCAGCTTCGACACAGGTTTCGGGGAGCTGTTTTTT. Translated, it gives CASSFDTGFGELFF.

The rearrangement links TRBV5-1 to TRBJ1-2, with 8 bases matching TRBD1. Germline assignment: CDR1 SGHRS and CDR2 YFSETQ. V shed 5 bases, J shed 6 bases, and the junction held 12 bases outside the gene matches. The CDR3 consists of 15 residues. CDR3 nucleotides: TGCGCCAGCAGTCGGGACAGGCCCGCGGGAGATGGCTACACCTTC. Encoded protein: CASSRDRPAGDGYTF.

As regards this clone: The sample holds other DNA sequences that translate to the same CDR3. This rearrangement joins TRBV7-8 to TRBJ1-1; D not certain. This CDR3 has 13 amino acids. Trimming took 1 base from V and 2 from J, leaving 5 bases between them. The germline V gene has CDR1 SGHVS and CDR2 FQNEAQ. CDR3 in DNA: TGTGCCAGCAGCTTAGAACTAAACACTGAAGCTTTCTTT. As protein: CASSLELNTEAFF.

The chain joins TRBV9 to TRBJ2-2; D gene unclear. CDR3 length: 14 residues. In germline, CDR1 is SGDLS, CDR2 YYNGEE. The V end lost 3 bases, the J end lost 2 bases, and 8 bases lay between the germline ends. For the CDR3, the DNA is TGTGCCAGCAGCGGGGTAGCTAACACCGGGGAGCTGTTTTTT. Translation gives CASSGVANTGELFF.

The chain recombines TRBV5-1 with TRBJ2-7; D might be TRBD1 (5 bases). V dropped 6 bases and J dropped 6 bases, with 16 bases sitting between them. The germline CDR1 and CDR2 sequences are SGHRS and YFSETQ. There are 13 residues in the CDR3. The CDR3 DNA sequence: TGCGCCAGCACCGACCCATCAGGGCGCGAGCAGTACTTC. This translates into CASTDPSGREQYF.

CDR3 DNA sequence: TGTGCCACCAGTGAAGGACAGGGCCGGCACGAGCAGTACTTC. This translates into CATSEGQGRHEQYF. The chain couples TRBV24-1 to TRBJ2-7; 8 bases map to TRBD1. Germline trimming cut 4 bases from V and 5 bases from J; bases unmatched to any gene: 6. Per germline, CDR1 KGHDR and CDR2 SFDVKD. The CDR3 has 14 residues.

The chain links TRBV15 to TRBJ2-1, with a tentative D call TRBD2 (6 bases). V was pared by 3 bases and J by 7 bases, with 16 bases between. The CDR3 has 15 amino acids. Germline V gives CDR1 LNHNV, CDR2 YYDKDF (reference sequence). DNA for the CDR3: TGTGCCACCAGCAGCATTCGCGGGGTCGGAAATGAGCAGTTCTTC. As protein: CATSSIRGVGNEQFF.

This clone appeared once. V and J are TRBV6-4 and TRBJ2-1; 9 nucleotides align to TRBD2. With V trimmed by 4 bases and J by 8 bases, 6 bases remained unmatched. CDR1 is MRHNA and CDR2 is SNTAGT in the germline V gene. The CDR3 sequence is 14 residues long. The CDR3 region has the DNA TGTGCCAGCAGTGGGGGGACTAGCTTCGATGAGCAGTTCTTC. Protein sequence: CASSGGTSFDEQFF.

The chain recombines TRBV7-9 with TRBJ1-6, with D possibly being TRBD1 (5 bases). Germline CDR1 SEHNR, CDR2 FQNEAQ (reference sequence). This CDR3 is built from 14 residues. Deletions cut 1 base from V and 13 bases from J, with 14 bases between. The CDR3 DNA reads TGTGCCAGCAGCTTAGTAGGGGAATTCGAGCCCCTCCACTTT. Its translation is CASSLVGEFEPLHF.

This sequence joins TRBV9 and TRBJ2-7, with 7 nucleotides matching TRBD1. The germline V gene encodes CDR1 SGDLS and CDR2 YYNGEE. This CDR3 contains 14 residues. Losses at the gene ends were 4 bases for V and 0 bases for J; bases not matched to a gene: 4. CDR3 bases: TGTGCCAGCAGCCTGGGACAGAACTCCTACGAGCAGTACTTC. This gives the protein CASSLGQNSYEQYF.

The rearrangement uses TRBV18 and TRBJ2-7, with 10 bases lining up with TRBD1. V was pared by 2 bases and J by 5 bases, with 9 bases of the junction left unmatched. Germline V gene lookup returns CDR1 KGHSH and CDR2 LQKENI. The CDR3 loop spans 16 amino acids. The chain's CDR3 is CASSPFPGQGGNEQYF. For the CDR3, the DNA is TGTGCCAGCTCACCATTTCCCGGACAGGGGGGTAACGAGCAGTACTTC.

The J gene is TRBJ2-3, the V gene TRBV24-1; D perhaps matches TRBD2 (5 bases). The CDR3 extends over 15 amino acids. Germline CDR1 is KGHDR and CDR2 is SFDVKD. Trimming shortened V by 2 bases and J by 4 bases, and 12 bases separated the two germline ends. CDR3 in amino acids: CATSDSRTGADTQYF. The CDR3 coding sequence is TGTGCCACCAGTGATTCCCGGACTGGGGCAGATACGCAGTATTTT.

About this clone: The same CDR3 also results from other DNA sequences found in this sample. The chain links TRBV5-4 to TRBJ2-1; 7 nucleotides align to TRBD2. This CDR3 contains 15 residues. Losses at the gene ends were 2 bases for V and 1 base for J; bases not matched to a gene: 3. Germline V gene data show CDR1 as SGHNT and CDR2 as YYREEE (reference sequence). CDR3 DNA: TGTGCCAGCAGCTTCGGGGGAGGGTCCTACAATGAGCAGTTCTTC. Protein product: CASSFGGGSYNEQFF.

The V call is TRBV6-5, the J call TRBJ1-2, with 7 bases identical to TRBD1. The trim removed 6 bases at V and 8 bases at J, leaving 9 bases unmatched. This CDR3 has 13 residues. Germline V gene data show CDR1 as MNHEY and CDR2 as SVGAGI. The CDR3: CASRNRGTRGYTF. The CDR3 coding sequence is TGTGCCAGCAGGAACAGGGGAACTCGGGGCTACACCTTC.

The chain couples TRBV11-2 to TRBJ1-1; D is undetermined. CDR3 length: 14 amino acids. CDR1 is SGHAT, CDR2 FQNNGV, per germline. Trimming pared 3 bases from V and 4 bases from J, leaving 12 bases between. Written as DNA, the CDR3 is TGTGCCAGCAGCTTGACTGAACGGGGCACTGAAGCTTTCTTT. Its protein product is CASSLTERGTEAFF.

This clone was observed once. This chain joins TRBV6-6 and TRBJ1-2, with D perhaps TRBD1 (5 bases). The CDR3 sequence is 14 residues long. Per the germline V gene, CDR1 is MNHNY and CDR2 is SVGAGI (reference sequence). Trimming removed 5 bases at V and 2 bases at J, with 12 bases between. As DNA, the CDR3 is TGTGCCAGCAGTGTCGGGACTCGGAACTATGGCTACACCTTC. This translates into CASSVGTRNYGYTF.

This CDR3 is CASSPGQGASNSPLHF. Here the CDR3 DNA reads TGTGCCAGCAGTCCCGGACAGGGGGCTTCTAATTCACCCCTCCACTTT. The gene calls are TRBV5-5 and TRBJ1-6; 11 bases fit TRBD1. V lost 5 bases and J lost 6; bases outside the gene matches: 7. This CDR3 is 16 amino acids long. CDR1 and CDR2 (germline): SGHKS, YYEKEE (reference sequence).

This chain links TRBV6-6 with TRBJ2-1; 8 nucleotides agree with TRBD1. The germline V gene has CDR1 MNHNY and CDR2 SVGAGI (reference sequence). J was trimmed by 4 bases and V by 6 bases; bases with no gene match: 8. The CDR3 length is 15 residues. As DNA, the CDR3 is TGTGCCAGCAGCTCGGGACAGGTTCGGTACAATGAGCAGTTCTTC. Protein: CASSSGQVRYNEQFF.